What follows are 32 T cell receptor beta chains derived from one specimen sequenced in a study of blood T cell repertoires in COVID-19. The table came from immunoSEQ multiplex PCR; TCRdb's copy has only in-frame clones and leaves some out. In the table there are more than 200,000 clones, roughly nine tenths of which are singletons. The sequencing sample was made of peripheral blood. Receptor source: a man aged 40-49 years with acute or convalescent COVID-19.

This chain joins TRBV28 and TRBJ2-7; D might be TRBD2 (5 bases). The CDR3 loop spans 17 amino acids. CDR1 and CDR2 from the germline V gene are MDHEN and SYDVKM. Between the trimmed V and J ends, which lost 6 bases and 0 bases, there was a span of 21 bases. CDR3 sequence: CASSSYSRGLSSYEQYF. The CDR3 DNA reads TGTGCCAGCAGCTCTTACTCCCGCGGGTTGAGCTCCTACGAGCAGTACTTC.

The chain carries TRBV4-1 and TRBJ2-5, with TRBD2 identical over 7 bases. CDR1 is MGHRA, CDR2 YSYEKL, per germline. Trimming removed 4 bases from V and 7 bases from J; junction bases left unmatched: 15. The CDR3 spans 16 residues. The CDR3 coding sequence is TGCGCCAGCAGCCCCCAAACCGGGCTAGCGGAGGGGACCCAGTACTTC. It is translated as CASSPQTGLAEGTQYF.

The rearrangement uses TRBV14 and TRBJ1-1; D remains unclear. Trimming stripped 0 bases from V and 6 bases from J, with 14 bases between. Germline assignment: CDR1 SGHDN and CDR2 FVKESK. The CDR3 loop spans 15 amino acids. This chain's CDR3 is CASSQDRVGRAEAFF. In nucleotides, the CDR3 is TGTGCCAGCAGCCAAGATCGGGTAGGGAGGGCTGAAGCTTTCTTT. The full variable domain, in which reference TRBV14 and TRBJ1-1 provide the parts outside the CDR3, is EAGVTQFPSHSVIEKGQTVTLRCDPISGHDNLYWYRRVMGKEIKFLLHFVKESKQDESGMPNNRFLAERTGGTYSTLKVQPAELEDSGVYFCASSQDRVGRAEAFFGQGTRLTVV.

The chain employs TRBV5-1 and TRBJ2-7; tentatively, D is TRBD1 (6 bases). Germline values: CDR1 SGHRS, CDR2 YFSETQ. The CDR3 spans 15 residues. Between the trimmed V and J ends, which lost 0 bases and 2 bases, there was a span of 12 bases. The CDR3 coding sequence is TGCGCCAGCAGCTTGGGGGTGGACAGTACCTACGAGCAGTACTTC. Translating gives CASSLGVDSTYEQYF.

This clone appeared a single time. The chain combines TRBV9 with TRBJ1-1, with D hard to call. Germline V gives CDR1 SGDLS, CDR2 YYNGEE. This CDR3 region has 15 residues. V was cut by 4 bases and J by 0 bases, with 13 bases left in between. The CDR3 coding sequence is TGTGCCAGCAGCTTCAGCCGAGGAGTGAACACTGAAGCTTTCTTT. Protein product: CASSFSRGVNTEAFF.

A single count supports this clone. V usage is TRBV3-1 (or the pseudogene TRBV3-2) and J usage is TRBJ1-2; tentative D call: TRBD1 (5 bases). CDR1 LGHDT and CDR2 YNNKEL come from the germline V gene (reference sequence). CDR3 size: 15 residues. Trimming stripped 2 bases from V and 1 base from J, with 11 bases between. The DNA of the CDR3 is TGTGCCAGCAGCCAACTTGACAGACTTAACTATGGCTACACCTTC. This codes for CASSQLDRLNYGYTF.

The CDR3 reads CASSLNAVTPPYEQYF. The CDR3, as DNA: TGTGCCAGCAGCTTAAATGCGGTTACCCCTCCCTACGAGCAGTACTTC. The rearrangement uses TRBV11-2 and TRBJ2-7, with D uncertain. This CDR3 contains 16 residues. Germline V gene data show CDR1 as SGHAT and CDR2 as FQNNGV. Between the trimmed V and J ends, which lost 2 bases and 2 bases, there was a span of 16 bases.

The chain is built from TRBV18 and TRBJ2-1; TRBD1 matches 10 bases. CDR3 length: 18 residues. The V and J ends lost 6 bases and 4 bases, in that order; junction bases with no gene match: 15. Germline lookup yields CDR1 KGHSH and CDR2 LQKENI. CDR3: CASSMTGGFSTGYNEQFF. The CDR3 nucleotides are TGTGCCAGCTCTATGACAGGGGGCTTTTCAACGGGTTACAATGAGCAGTTCTTC.

The chain employs TRBV7-9 and TRBJ2-3, with D uncertain. Trimming took off 2 bases at V and 0 bases at J, with 6 bases between the two ends. Germline lookup yields CDR1 SEHNR and CDR2 FQNEAQ (reference sequence). CDR3 length: 14 residues. The CDR3 here is CASSLQQSTDTQYF. Here the CDR3 DNA reads TGTGCCAGCAGCTTACAACAGAGCACAGATACGCAGTATTTT.

V usage is TRBV7-8 and J usage is TRBJ2-7; 7 bases map to TRBD2. The CDR3 is 18 amino acids. The V gene end was trimmed by 1 base and the J gene end by 4 bases; junction bases not matched to a gene: 16. Germline CDR1 SGHVS, CDR2 FQNEAQ. CDR3 residues: CASSLDGSILAGEYEQYF. The CDR3 DNA is TGTGCCAGCAGCTTAGATGGCTCTATCCTTGCGGGGGAATACGAGCAGTACTTC.

V is TRBV7-9 and J is TRBJ2-1; the D gene is possibly TRBD2 (5 bases). CDR1 is SEHNR and CDR2 is FQNEAQ in the germline V gene (reference sequence). The ends were cut back, 2 bases at V and 0 bases at J, with 8 bases in the middle. The CDR3 has 15 amino acids. CDR3 sequence: CASSLIRGSYNEQFF. CDR3 sequence (DNA): TGTGCCAGCAGCTTAATCCGGGGCTCCTACAATGAGCAGTTCTTC.

The chain combines TRBV27 with TRBJ1-1; tentatively, D is TRBD1 (6 bases). The CDR3 covers 14 residues. Trimming stripped 3 bases from V and 2 bases from J, with 10 bases between. Germline lookup yields CDR1 MNHEY and CDR2 SMNVEV (reference sequence). CDR3 sequence reads: CASSFAGVNTEAFF. CDR3 nucleotide sequence: TGTGCCAGCAGTTTCGCAGGGGTAAACACTGAAGCTTTCTTT.

In DNA, the CDR3 is TGTGCCAGCAGCCATACCCGGGGACAGAGGGCTGGAAACACCATATATTTT. Encoded protein: CASSHTRGQRAGNTIYF. This chain connects TRBV7-9 to TRBJ1-3; 7 bases agree with TRBD1. The germline gives CDR1 SEHNR, CDR2 FQNEAQ (reference sequence). There are 17 residues in the CDR3. The junction had 12 bases not matched to a gene; V was cut back by 5 bases and J by 2 bases.

The chain uses TRBV19 and TRBJ1-2; 12 bases agree with TRBD1. Germline CDR1 is LNHDA and CDR2 is SQIVND (reference sequence). CDR3 size: 16 residues. With V trimmed by 8 bases and J by 4 bases, 11 bases remained unmatched. The CDR3 DNA sequence: TGTGCCAGTGAACCGGGACAGGGGGCGTCAGCCTATGGCTACACCTTC. This gives the protein CASEPGQGASAYGYTF.

The table lists this clone with a count of one. The gene calls are TRBV28 and TRBJ2-6; 12 positions match TRBD1. Losses at the gene ends were 4 bases for V and 4 bases for J; bases not matched to a gene: 5. This CDR3 contains 17 residues. Per germline, CDR1 MDHEN and CDR2 SYDVKM. CDR3 in amino acids: CASSWWDRGLGANVLTF. The CDR3 nucleotides read TGTGCCAGCAGTTGGTGGGACAGGGGGCTCGGGGCCAACGTCCTGACTTTC.

The rearrangement joins TRBV18 to TRBJ1-1; 7 bases fit TRBD1. Trimming cost V 3 bases and J 6 bases; bases outside gene matches: 4. This CDR3 contains 13 residues. Germline CDR1 is KGHSH and CDR2 is LQKENI. CDR3 sequence: CASSPDRVAEAFF. The CDR3 DNA sequence: TGTGCCAGCTCACCCGACAGGGTTGCTGAAGCTTTCTTT.

This clone appeared a single time. The gene calls are TRBV7-9 and TRBJ2-3; 8 bases are a match to TRBD2. J gave up 4 bases and V 8 bases, and 11 bases lay outside the gene matches. Germline-derived CDR1 and CDR2 are SEHNR and FQNEAQ (reference sequence). The CDR3 is 15 residues long. The CDR3 is CASRDLAGLADTQYF. CDR3 sequence (DNA): TGTGCCAGCCGAGACTTAGCGGGATTGGCAGATACGCAGTATTTT.

This clone was recorded only once. The rearrangement joins TRBV7-3 to TRBJ2-3; 8 bases fit TRBD2. Looked up from germline, CDR1 is SGHTA and CDR2 is FQGTGA. The CDR3 length is 15 residues. V gave up 5 bases and J gave up 2 bases; unmatched junction bases: 6. The CDR3 loop reads CASSPGLANTDTQYF. DNA of the CDR3: TGTGCCAGCAGCCCAGGACTAGCTAACACAGATACGCAGTATTTT.

The V and J genes are TRBV19 and TRBJ1-1; possible D gene TRBD1, 6 bases. Germline CDR1 LNHDA, CDR2 SQIVND (reference sequence). V was shortened by 1 base and J by 3 bases, with 15 bases between the two germline ends. The CDR3 is 16 residues long. CDR3 in DNA: TGTGCCAGTAGTATAGGGCACAGGGAGTTGTACACTGAAGCTTTCTTT. This translates into CASSIGHRELYTEAFF. Supplemented by reference TRBV19 and TRBJ1-1, the full variable domain reads DGGITQSPKYLFRKEGQNVTLSCEQNLNHDAMYWYRQDPGQGLRLIYYSQIVNDFQKGDIAEGYSVSREKKESFPLTVTSAQKNPTAFYLCASSIGHRELYTEAFFGQGTRLTVV.

Comment on this clone: Other DNA sequences within the sample encode an identical CDR3. The V and J genes are TRBV6-2 or TRBV6-3 and TRBJ1-5, with 9 positions matching TRBD1. V dropped 5 bases and J dropped 2; count of bases not matched to a gene: 4. Germline V CDR1 and CDR2: MNHEY, SVGEGT. The CDR3 is 15 residues long. CDR3 nucleotide sequence: TGTGCCAGCAGTAACGGACAGGGGCGCAATCAGCCCCAGCATTTT. Its protein is CASSNGQGRNQPQHF.

The chain combines TRBV30 with TRBJ1-3, with D unclear. The CDR3 is 13 amino acids. The V end lost 1 base, the J end lost 0 bases, and 4 bases lay between the germline ends. Per germline, CDR1 GTSNPN and CDR2 SVGIG (reference sequence). The CDR3 DNA reads as TGTGCCTGGAGTGCCAACTCTGGAAACACCATATATTTT. It specifies CAWSANSGNTIYF.

V and J are TRBV7-2 and TRBJ2-5; 8 bases line up with TRBD1. Germline CDR1 is SGHTA and CDR2 is FQGNSA. The CDR3 has 14 residues. The junction had 9 bases not matched to a gene; V was cut back by 5 bases and J by 7 bases. The CDR3 nucleotides are TGTGCCAGCAGCACCAACCCAGGGGGCGGGACCCAGTACTTC. Protein sequence: CASSTNPGGGTQYF.

The chain has TRBV19 and TRBJ2-7; TRBD1 matches 9 bases. The length of the CDR3 is 15 residues. The V gene end was trimmed by 5 bases and the J gene end by 3 bases; junction bases not matched to a gene: 8. Germline values: CDR1 LNHDA, CDR2 SQIVND (reference sequence). DNA for the CDR3: TGTGCCAGTAGTCCCGGACAGGGGAATTTCTACGAGCAGTACTTC. It encodes CASSPGQGNFYEQYF.

This chain connects TRBV4-1 to TRBJ1-2, with D maybe TRBD1 (6 bases). V lost 4 bases, J lost 0 bases, and 12 bases lay in between. The CDR3 has 15 amino acids. Per the germline V gene, CDR1 is MGHRA and CDR2 is YSYEKL. In nucleotides, the CDR3 is TGCGCCAGCAGCCCGCCCAACAGGGCTAACTATGGCTACACCTTC. Residues: CASSPPNRANYGYTF.

This chain joins TRBV19 and TRBJ1-1; D unclear. Germline assignment: CDR1 LNHDA and CDR2 SQIVND (reference sequence). The V end lost 6 bases, the J end lost 9 bases, and 23 bases lay between the germline ends. This CDR3 spans 15 amino acids. The CDR3: CASRPISDERVKAFF. CDR3 in DNA: TGTGCCAGTAGGCCGATATCGGACGAGAGGGTGAAAGCTTTCTTT.

The chain joins TRBV7-2 to TRBJ2-1; possibly TRBD2 for D (6 bases). Germline-derived CDR1 and CDR2 are SGHTA and FQGNSA. Between the trimmed V and J ends, which lost 4 bases and 4 bases, there was a span of 20 bases. The CDR3 is 17 residues long. This CDR3 reads CASSSTPGLSRYNEQFF. CDR3 in DNA: TGTGCCAGCAGCTCTACCCCGGGACTGAGCAGGTACAATGAGCAGTTCTTC.

The sample holds many counts of this clone. This chain connects TRBV2 to TRBJ2-1; 7 bases are a match to TRBD2. The CDR3 runs to 15 residues. With V trimmed by 1 base and J by 8 bases, 8 bases remained unmatched. Germline assignment: CDR1 SNHLY and CDR2 FYNNEI. DNA for the CDR3: TGTGCCAGCAGTGAAGAGAGGACTAGTGTCGATGAGCAGTTCTTC. Translating it yields CASSEERTSVDEQFF. The full variable domain, completed using reference TRBV2 and TRBJ2-1, is EPEVTQTPSHQVTQMGQEVILRCVPISNHLYFYWYRQILGQKVEFLVSFYNNEISEKSEIFDDQFSVERPDGSNFTLKIRSTKLEDSAMYFCASSEERTSVDEQFFGPGTRLTVL.

This clone appeared once. The J gene is TRBJ1-2, the V gene TRBV27; TRBD1 matches 8 bases. The V gene's germline CDR1 is MNHEY and CDR2 SMNVEV (reference sequence). The CDR3 covers 14 residues. V lost 5 bases and J lost 4; bases outside the gene matches: 6. The CDR3 DNA follows: TGTGCCAGCAGTGAGACAGGGGAAGGCTATGGCTACACCTTC. Translation gives CASSETGEGYGYTF.

This clone was seen only once. The CDR3 nucleotides are TGTGCCAGCAGCTTAGAGGGGACTAGCGTCTACGAGCAGTACTTC. Translation gives CASSLEGTSVYEQYF. V usage is TRBV11-2 and J usage is TRBJ2-7; 10 nucleotides align to TRBD2. Trimming cost V 0 bases and J 3 bases; bases outside gene matches: 2. The CDR3 is made up of 15 amino acids. Germline V gene data show CDR1 as SGHAT and CDR2 as FQNNGV.

The J gene is TRBJ2-5, the V gene TRBV9; 9 bases map to TRBD2. Germline CDR1 reads SGDLS; CDR2 reads YYNGEE. V shed 4 bases and J 3 bases; nucleotides not matched to a gene: 7. CDR3 length equals 15 residues. CDR3: CASSPGSSGKETQYF. The CDR3 DNA reads TGTGCCAGCAGCCCCGGGTCTAGCGGGAAAGAGACCCAGTACTTC.

V usage is TRBV4-1 and J usage is TRBJ1-6, with TRBD1 identical over 10 bases. Germline V CDR1 and CDR2: MGHRA, YSYEKL. The CDR3 totals 15 residues. The junction had 2 bases not matched to a gene; V was cut back by 0 bases and J by 9 bases. The CDR3, as DNA: TGCGCCAGCAGCCAAGAGGACAGGGGGAGTTCACCCCTCCACTTT. Translated, it gives CASSQEDRGSSPLHF.

V usage is TRBV10-2 and J usage is TRBJ2-2, with 8 bases identical to TRBD1. Germline values: CDR1 WSHSY, CDR2 SAAADI. CDR3 size: 18 residues. The trim removed 4 bases at V and 3 bases at J, leaving 13 bases unmatched. CDR3: CASSAVRGLKGDTGELFF. CDR3 nucleotides: TGCGCCAGCAGTGCGGTCAGGGGGCTCAAAGGGGACACCGGGGAGCTGTTTTTT.